Described below is a single T cell receptor beta chain sequence and its context. Its antigen is still unknown. This sample is part of a study of a mutant IDH1 vaccine in newly diagnosed glioma. Study context: Radiotherapy alone preceded vaccination by 4-6 weeks; alternatively, vaccination started with temozolomide cycles. Earlier treatment was radiotherapy, temozolomide, or both, with most getting both. General study results and limits: Top peripheral T cell clonotype shifts appeared unrelated to pseudoprogression.

Time point denoted: week 5, during vaccination. The study gave 300 ug of mutant IDH1 20-mer peptide per vaccine dose, with topical imiquimod. Measured with immunoSEQ multiplex PCR; TCRdb has only the in-frame clones, and not every one. This repertoire shows 75,000 to 80,000 clones, 90% to 95% found once; its top ten account for roughly 0.6%. This CDR3 has 13 residues. Trimming cost V 5 bases and J 14 bases, with 18 bases left between them. The germline CDR1 and CDR2 sequences are SNHLY and FYNNEI. The chain employs TRBV2 and TRBJ1-4, with D unclear. The TCR sequence derives from a woman aged 45 to 65 with glioma. Sequences were derived from PBMCs, sampled from a glioma patient whose treatment included an IDH1 peptide vaccine. The CDR3 sequence: CASSLIPNSGLFF. CDR3 coding DNA: TGTGCCAGCAGTCTAATCCCCAACAGTGGGCTGTTTTTT.